This T cell receptor beta chain stems from a study of blood T cell repertoires in COVID-19. Germline V CDR1 and CDR2: WSHSY, SAAADI. The length of the CDR3 is 14 residues. The ends were cut back, 10 bases at V and 4 bases at J, with 19 bases in the middle. The data were produced by immunoSEQ multiplex PCR, yet TCRdb's version contains in-frame clones alone and is incomplete. Among roughly 340,000 clones listed, approximately 89% were seen once. The V and J genes are TRBV10-2 and TRBJ2-5, with D tentatively TRBD1 (6 bases). This receptor was taken from a woman aged 18-30 years who had recovered from COVID-19. The sample consisted of peripheral blood. DNA of the CDR3: TGCGCCACCTATACCACAGGGTTAGGAGAGACCCAGTACTTC. It encodes CATYTTGLGETQYF.